The rows below give T cell receptor beta chains drawn from one sample of a study of sequential checkpoint blockade in melanoma. Measured with immunoSEQ multiplex PCR; TCRdb has only the in-frame clones, and not every one. The sample contains about 2,700 clones, 20% to 25% of which appear only once. The specimen was tumor tissue (inferred from file names), collected from a patient given nivolumab and ipilimumab in sequence. These receptors were taken from a human donor with melanoma. Both conserved end residues are part of each CDR3. Clone size is given for some rows only: seen once, a few or many times, or a class if the clone is expanded.

medium-sized	TRBV6-8	14	CASNRRGRDEKLFF
many	TRBV11-3	14	CASSLGWSGNTIYF
many	TRBV6-8	15	CASSYGQDYNSPLHF
-	TRBV6-8	12	CASSYGRTEAFF
-	TRBV6-8	14	CAISGTENTGELFF
-	TRBV19	13	CASSRGGQYEQYF
medium-sized	TRBV12-5	12	CASGGARETQYF
medium-sized	TRBV18	14	CASSPPGVEPTQYF
many	TRBV11-3	17	CASSFVLGTGVQNIQYF
-	TRBV19	16	CASSMTSGELNYEQYF
few	TRBV30	13	CAWSRPPRYPQHF
medium-sized	TRBV5-1	14	CASSGGDMNTEAFF
medium-sized	TRBV11-3	16	CASSLERLAFTDTQYF
-	TRBV28	14	CASSTGTGTYGYTF
-	TRBV28	15	CASGPTGFSGNTIYF
few	TRBV30	13	CAWSADGDQPQHF
once	TRBV14	15	CASSQLSGGYNEQFF
-	TRBV18	14	CASSRPSGANVLTF
-	TRBV5-1	17	CASSLARDRGSQETQYF
many	TRBV11-3	15	CASSPGGLAAGELFF
-	TRBV18	13	CASSPTWEGEQFF
-	TRBV6-8	15	CASSYSSGGNSPLHF
many	TRBV11-3	14	CASSFEQGEGEQFF
-	TRBV18	15	CASSPPAGPINTQYF
-	TRBV6-8	15	CASSPGLAGLGEQFF
many	TRBV6-8	15	CASSYSIWANYGYTF
-	TRBV6-8	14	CASSYSHGTSGYTF
-	TRBV5-1	16	CASHVPAGGIQETQYF
few	TRBV4-1	15	CASSQEGWAGEKLFF
once	TRBV5-1	14	CASSLGDPPDGYTF
many	TRBV23-1	13	CASSRTDGNTIYF
-	TRBV23-1	15	CAKPRGKQGHNEQFF
-	TRBV11-3	16	CASSLHKGQGSTEAFF
-	TRBV5-1	17	CASSERGTGIGGSEAFF
few	TRBV30	12	CAWSVRGRELFF
-	TRBV9	13	CASSVGGASEAFF
-	TRBV6-8	17	CASSYRQGARNTGELFF
-	TRBV6-8	15	CASSGDLDRANTIYF
few	TRBV15	15	CATSRVRASYNEQFF
large	TRBV6-8	15	CASSYGTGYDTEAFF
many	TRBV11-3	14	CASTPTGDSYEQYF
few	TRBV6-8	13	CASSFTVGYEQYF
once	TRBV12-5	13	CASGLGGSDTQYF
many	TRBV4-1	16	CASSQTGGSGANVLTF
-	TRBV14	14	CASSQAGLGSEAFF
-	TRBV5-1	14	CASSLAGGRETQYF
few	TRBV15	15	CATSRVTVDNEKLFF
-	TRBV5-1	16	CASSPRTSGRLDTQYF
-	TRBV18	14	CASSPGTGKFEQYF
many	TRBV11-3	18	CASSPAAWDRGNAGELFF